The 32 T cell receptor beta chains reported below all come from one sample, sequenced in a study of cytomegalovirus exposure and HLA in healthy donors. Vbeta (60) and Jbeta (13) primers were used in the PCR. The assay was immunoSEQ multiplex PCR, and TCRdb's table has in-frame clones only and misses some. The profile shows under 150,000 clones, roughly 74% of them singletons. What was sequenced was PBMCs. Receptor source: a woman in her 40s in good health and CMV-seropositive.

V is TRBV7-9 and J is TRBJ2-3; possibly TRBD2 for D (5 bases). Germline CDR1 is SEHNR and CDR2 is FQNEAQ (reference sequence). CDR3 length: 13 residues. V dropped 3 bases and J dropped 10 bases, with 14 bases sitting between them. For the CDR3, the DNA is TGTGCCAGCAGCTTCTCCGAGGGTCGTTCGCAGTATTTT. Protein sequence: CASSFSEGRSQYF.

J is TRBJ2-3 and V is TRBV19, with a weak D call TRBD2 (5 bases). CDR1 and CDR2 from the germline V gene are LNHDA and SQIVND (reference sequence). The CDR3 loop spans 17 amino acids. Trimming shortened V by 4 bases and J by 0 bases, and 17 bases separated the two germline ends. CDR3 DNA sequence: TGTGCCAGTAGTACCGGTGGGCTAGCCGAAAGCACAGATACGCAGTATTTT. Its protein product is CASSTGGLAESTDTQYF.

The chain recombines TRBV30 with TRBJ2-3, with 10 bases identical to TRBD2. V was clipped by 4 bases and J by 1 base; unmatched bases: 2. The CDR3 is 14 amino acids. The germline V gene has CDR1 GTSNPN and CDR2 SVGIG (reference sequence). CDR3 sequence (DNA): TGTGCCTGGACTAGCGGGAGCGGCACAGATACGCAGTATTTT. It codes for CAWTSGSGTDTQYF.

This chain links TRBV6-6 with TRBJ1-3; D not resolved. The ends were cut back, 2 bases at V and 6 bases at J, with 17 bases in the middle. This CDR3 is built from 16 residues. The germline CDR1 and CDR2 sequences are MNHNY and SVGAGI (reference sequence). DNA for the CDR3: TGTGCCAGCAGTTACGGATTCGGAGGATCCACAAACACCATATATTTT. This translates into CASSYGFGGSTNTIYF.

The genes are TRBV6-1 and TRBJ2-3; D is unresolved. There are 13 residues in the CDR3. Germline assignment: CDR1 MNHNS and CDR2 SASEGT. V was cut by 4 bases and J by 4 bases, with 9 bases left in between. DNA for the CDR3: TGTGCCAGCAGTGGATACATGCCAGATACGCAGTATTTT. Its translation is CASSGYMPDTQYF.

The CDR3 loop reads CASSRAASGAYEQYF. The DNA for the CDR3 is TGTGCCAGCAGCCGGGCGGCTAGCGGTGCCTACGAGCAGTACTTC. The rearrangement links TRBV14 to TRBJ2-7; 7 nucleotides align to TRBD2. This CDR3 is 15 amino acids long. Looked up from germline, CDR1 is SGHDN and CDR2 is FVKESK. V lost 4 bases to trimming and J lost 2 bases; unmatched junction nucleotides: 8.

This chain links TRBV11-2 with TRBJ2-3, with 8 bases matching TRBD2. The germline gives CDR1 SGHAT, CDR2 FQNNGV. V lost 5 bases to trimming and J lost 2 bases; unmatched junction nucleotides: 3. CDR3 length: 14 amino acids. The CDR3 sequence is CASSPGLATDTQYF. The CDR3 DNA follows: TGTGCCAGCAGCCCAGGACTAGCCACAGATACGCAGTATTTT.

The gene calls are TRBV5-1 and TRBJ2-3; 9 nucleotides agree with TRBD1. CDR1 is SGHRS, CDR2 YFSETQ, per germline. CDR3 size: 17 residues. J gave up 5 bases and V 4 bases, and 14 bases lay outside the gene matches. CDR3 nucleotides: TGCGCCAGCAGCATGCAAACCGGGACAGGGATGTTAGATACGCAGTATTTT. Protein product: CASSMQTGTGMLDTQYF.

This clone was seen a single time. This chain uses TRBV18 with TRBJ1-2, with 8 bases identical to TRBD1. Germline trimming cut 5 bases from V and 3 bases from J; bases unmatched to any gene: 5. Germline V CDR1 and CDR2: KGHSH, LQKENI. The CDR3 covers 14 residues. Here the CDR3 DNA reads TGTGCCAGCTCAGGACAGGGCTGGGACTATGGCTACACCTTC. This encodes CASSGQGWDYGYTF. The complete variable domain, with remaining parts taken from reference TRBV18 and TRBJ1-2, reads NAGVMQNPRHLVRRRGQEARLRCSPMKGHSHVYWYRQLPEEGLKFMVYLQKENIIDESGMPKERFSAEFPKEGPSILRIQQVVRGDSAAYFCASSGQGWDYGYTFGSGTRLTVV.

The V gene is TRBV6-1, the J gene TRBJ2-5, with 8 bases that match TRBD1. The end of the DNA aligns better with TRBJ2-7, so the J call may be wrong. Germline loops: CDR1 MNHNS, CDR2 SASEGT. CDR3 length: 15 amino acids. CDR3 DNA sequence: TGTGCCAGCAGCCTACTGTCCAGGGGGCAATACGAGCAGTACTTC. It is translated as CASSLLSRGQYEQYF.

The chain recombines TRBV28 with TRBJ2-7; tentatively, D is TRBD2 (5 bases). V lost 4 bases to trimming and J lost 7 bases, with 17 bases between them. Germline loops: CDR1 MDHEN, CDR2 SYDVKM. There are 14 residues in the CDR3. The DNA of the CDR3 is TGTGCCAGCAGTTCCCGGGATCGCCCTCTGGAGCAGTACTTC. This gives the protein CASSSRDRPLEQYF.

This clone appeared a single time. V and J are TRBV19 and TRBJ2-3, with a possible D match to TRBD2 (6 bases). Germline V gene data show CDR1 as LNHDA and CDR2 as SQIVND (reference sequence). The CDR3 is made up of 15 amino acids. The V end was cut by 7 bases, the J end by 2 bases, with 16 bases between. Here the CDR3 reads CASIRRDCYTDTQYF. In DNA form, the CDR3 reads TGTGCCAGTATTCGTCGGGACTGCTACACAGATACGCAGTATTTT.

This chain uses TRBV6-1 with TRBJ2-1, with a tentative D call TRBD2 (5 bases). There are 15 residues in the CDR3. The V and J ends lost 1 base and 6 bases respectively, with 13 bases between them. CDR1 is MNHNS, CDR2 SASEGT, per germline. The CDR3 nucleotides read TGTGCCAGCAGTGAAGGGCTAGCTTGGGGCAATGAGCAGTTCTTC. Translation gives CASSEGLAWGNEQFF.

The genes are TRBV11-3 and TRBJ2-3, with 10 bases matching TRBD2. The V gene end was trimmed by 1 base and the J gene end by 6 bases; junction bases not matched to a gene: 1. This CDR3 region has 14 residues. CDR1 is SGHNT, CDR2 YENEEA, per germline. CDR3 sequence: CASSLGLAGDTQYF. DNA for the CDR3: TGTGCCAGCAGCTTAGGACTAGCGGGTGATACGCAGTATTTT. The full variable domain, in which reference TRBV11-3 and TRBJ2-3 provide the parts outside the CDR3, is EAGVVQSPRYKIIEKKQPVAFWCNPISGHNTLYWYLQNLGQGPELLIRYENEEAVDDSQLPKDRFSAERLKGVDSTLKIQPAELGDSAVYLCASSLGLAGDTQYFGPGTRLTVL.

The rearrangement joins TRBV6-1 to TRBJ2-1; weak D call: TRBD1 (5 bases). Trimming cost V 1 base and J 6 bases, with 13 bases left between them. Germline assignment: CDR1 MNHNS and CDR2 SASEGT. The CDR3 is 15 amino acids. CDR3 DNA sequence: TGTGCCAGCAGTGAAGTAAGGGGTTACTTCAATGAGCAGTTCTTC. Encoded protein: CASSEVRGYFNEQFF.

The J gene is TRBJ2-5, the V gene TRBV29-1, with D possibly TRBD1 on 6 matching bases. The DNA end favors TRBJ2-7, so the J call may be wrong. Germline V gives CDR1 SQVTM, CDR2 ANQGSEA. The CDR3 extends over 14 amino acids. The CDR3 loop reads CSVSGQSDSYEQYF. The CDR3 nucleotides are TGCAGCGTCTCTGGACAGAGTGATTCCTACGAGCAGTACTTC.

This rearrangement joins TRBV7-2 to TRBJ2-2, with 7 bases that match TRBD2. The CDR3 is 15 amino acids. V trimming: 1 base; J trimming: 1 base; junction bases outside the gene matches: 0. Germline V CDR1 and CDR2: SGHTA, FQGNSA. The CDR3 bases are TGTGCCAGCAGCTTAGGCGGGAGGAACACCGGGGAGCTGTTTTTT. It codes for CASSLGGRNTGELFF.

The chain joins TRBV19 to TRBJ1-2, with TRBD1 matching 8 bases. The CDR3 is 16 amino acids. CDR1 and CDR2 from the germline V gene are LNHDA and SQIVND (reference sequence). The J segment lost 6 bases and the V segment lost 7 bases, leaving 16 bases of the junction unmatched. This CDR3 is CASTTPGQVILDGYTF. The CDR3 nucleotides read TGTGCCAGTACCACTCCGGGACAGGTCATCCTTGATGGCTACACCTTC.

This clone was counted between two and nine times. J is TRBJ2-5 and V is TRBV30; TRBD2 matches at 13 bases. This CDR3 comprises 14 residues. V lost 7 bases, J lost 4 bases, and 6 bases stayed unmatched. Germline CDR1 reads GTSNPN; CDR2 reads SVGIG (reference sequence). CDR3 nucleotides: TGTGCCTCTCAACTAGCGGGAGGGCTAGAGACCCAGTACTTC. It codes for CASQLAGGLETQYF.

CDR3 DNA sequence: TGTGCCAGCAGCAAACAGACAAACTCTCGAAACAATGAGCAGTTCTTC. Amino acids: CASSKQTNSRNNEQFF. The chain recombines TRBV7-2 with TRBJ2-1; D gene ambiguous. This CDR3 has 16 amino acids. V was cut by 5 bases and J by 5 bases, with 19 bases left in between. CDR1 SGHTA and CDR2 FQGNSA come from the germline V gene.

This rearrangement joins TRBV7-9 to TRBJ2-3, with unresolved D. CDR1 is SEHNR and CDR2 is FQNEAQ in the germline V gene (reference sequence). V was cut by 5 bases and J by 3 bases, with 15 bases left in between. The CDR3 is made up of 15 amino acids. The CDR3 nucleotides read TGTGCCAGCAGCCCCCCCCAGACTGGTACAGATACGCAGTATTTT. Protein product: CASSPPQTGTDTQYF.

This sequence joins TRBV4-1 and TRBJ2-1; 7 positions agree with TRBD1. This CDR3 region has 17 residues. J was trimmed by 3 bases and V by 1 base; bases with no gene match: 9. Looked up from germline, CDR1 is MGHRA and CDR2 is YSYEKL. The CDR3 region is CASSQVPEGAGYNEQFF. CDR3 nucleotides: TGCGCCAGCAGCCAAGTTCCCGAGGGGGCCGGCTACAATGAGCAGTTCTTC.

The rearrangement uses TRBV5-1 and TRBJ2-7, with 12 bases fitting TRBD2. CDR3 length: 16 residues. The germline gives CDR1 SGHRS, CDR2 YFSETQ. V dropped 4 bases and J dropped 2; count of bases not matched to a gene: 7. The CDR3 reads CASSTTSGRGTYEQYF. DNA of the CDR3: TGCGCCAGCAGCACGACTAGCGGGAGAGGGACCTACGAGCAGTACTTC.

CDR3 protein: CASSDSILARETQYF. DNA of the CDR3: TGTGCCAGCAGTGACTCGATCCTAGCAAGGGAGACCCAGTACTTC. The rearrangement links TRBV6-4 to TRBJ2-5; D is perhaps TRBD2 (5 bases). Germline V gene sequence: CDR1 MRHNA, CDR2 SNTAGT. V lost 0 bases and J 5 bases, leaving 13 bases between the germline ends. The CDR3 covers 15 residues.

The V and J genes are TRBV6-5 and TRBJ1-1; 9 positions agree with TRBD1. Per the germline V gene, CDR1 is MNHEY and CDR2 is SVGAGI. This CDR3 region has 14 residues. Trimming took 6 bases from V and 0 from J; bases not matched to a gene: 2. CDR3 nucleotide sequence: TGTGCCAGCAGGGACAGGGGAATGAACACTGAAGCTTTCTTT. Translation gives CASRDRGMNTEAFF.

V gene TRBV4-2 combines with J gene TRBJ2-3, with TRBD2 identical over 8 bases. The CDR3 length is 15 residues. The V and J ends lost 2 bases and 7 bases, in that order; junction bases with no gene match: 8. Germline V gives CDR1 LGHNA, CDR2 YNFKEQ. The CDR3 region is CASSQTSGLSYTQYF. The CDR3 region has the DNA TGTGCCAGCAGCCAAACTAGCGGCCTTTCTTATACGCAGTATTTT.

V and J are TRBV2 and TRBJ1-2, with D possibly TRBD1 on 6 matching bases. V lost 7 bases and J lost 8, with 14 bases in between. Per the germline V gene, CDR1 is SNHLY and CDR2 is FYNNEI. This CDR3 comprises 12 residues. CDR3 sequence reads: CASNREFSGYTF. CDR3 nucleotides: TGTGCCAGCAACAGGGAATTTAGCGGCTACACCTTC. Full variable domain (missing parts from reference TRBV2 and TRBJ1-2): EPEVTQTPSHQVTQMGQEVILRCVPISNHLYFYWYRQILGQKVEFLVSFYNNEISEKSEIFDDQFSVERPDGSNFTLKIRSTKLEDSAMYFCASNREFSGYTFGSGTRLTVV.

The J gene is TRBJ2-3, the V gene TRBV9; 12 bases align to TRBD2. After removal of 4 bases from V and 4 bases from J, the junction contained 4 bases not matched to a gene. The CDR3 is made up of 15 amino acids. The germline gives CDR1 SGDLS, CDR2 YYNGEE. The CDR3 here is CASSPSGRVADTQYF. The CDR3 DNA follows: TGTGCCAGCAGCCCTAGCGGGAGGGTGGCAGATACGCAGTATTTT.

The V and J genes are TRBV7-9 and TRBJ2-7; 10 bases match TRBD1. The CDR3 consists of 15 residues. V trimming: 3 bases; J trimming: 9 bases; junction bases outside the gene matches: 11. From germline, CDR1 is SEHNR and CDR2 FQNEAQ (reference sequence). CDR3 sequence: CASSFPGTGEGVQYF. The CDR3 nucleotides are TGTGCCAGCAGCTTCCCCGGGACAGGGGAAGGCGTGCAGTACTTC. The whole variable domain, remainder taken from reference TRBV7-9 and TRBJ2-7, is DTGVSQNPRHKITKRGQNVTFRCDPISEHNRLYWYRQTLGQGPEFLTYFQNEAQLEKSRLLSDRFSAERPKGSFSTLEIQRTEQGDSAMYLCASSFPGTGEGVQYFGPGTRLTVT.

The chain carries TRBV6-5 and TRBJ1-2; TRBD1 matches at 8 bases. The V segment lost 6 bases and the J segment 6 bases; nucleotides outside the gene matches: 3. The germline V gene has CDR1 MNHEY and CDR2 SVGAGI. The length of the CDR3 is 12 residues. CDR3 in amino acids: CASSRQGNGYTF. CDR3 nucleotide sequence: TGTGCCAGCAGCCGACAGGGGAATGGCTACACCTTC.

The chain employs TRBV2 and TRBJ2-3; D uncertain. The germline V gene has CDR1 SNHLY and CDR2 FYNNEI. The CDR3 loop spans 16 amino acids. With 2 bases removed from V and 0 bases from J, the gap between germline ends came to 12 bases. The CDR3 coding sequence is TGTGCCAGCAGTGAACTGCAGGCCCCTAGCACAGATACGCAGTATTTT. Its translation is CASSELQAPSTDTQYF.

The CDR3 region is CASSLGPIPHEQYF. The CDR3 DNA reads as TGTGCCAGCAGTTTAGGGCCCATCCCCCACGAGCAGTACTTC. This chain joins TRBV27 and TRBJ2-7; D gene ambiguous. Germline loops: CDR1 MNHEY, CDR2 SMNVEV (reference sequence). V was shortened by 2 bases and J by 5 bases, with 13 bases between the two germline ends. The length of the CDR3 is 14 residues.